The source of this T cell receptor (beta chain) is a study of cytomegalovirus exposure and HLA in healthy donors. With 60 Vbeta and 13 Jbeta primers, the PCR was carried out. Sequencing used immunoSEQ multiplex PCR; TCRdb keeps in-frame clones, though not all of them. Of some 130,000 clones in the sample, around 80% are singletons; the top ten hold 2.2%. The CDR3 spans 14 residues. Germline values: CDR1 LNHDA, CDR2 SQIVND (reference sequence). J was trimmed by 8 bases and V by 4 bases; bases with no gene match: 6. This chain connects TRBV19 to TRBJ1-4; 8 bases agree with TRBD1. The origin of this receptor is a man under 40 in good health and CMV-seronegative. Specimen: PBMCs. The CDR3 loop is CASSTRGLGEKLFF. The CDR3 nucleotides read TGTGCCAGTAGTACCAGGGGGCTGGGAGAAAAACTGTTTTTT.